This T cell receptor (beta chain) was sequenced during a study of blood T cell repertoires in COVID-19. This clone was picked up a small number of times. Data came from immunoSEQ multiplex PCR; TCRdb stores just in-frame clones and leaves some out. The table lists 450,000 or so clones, around 90% of them singletons. The J segment lost 4 bases and the V segment lost 6 bases, leaving 4 bases of the junction unmatched. The CDR3 has 13 amino acids. Sequencing was carried out using PBMCs or T cells enriched from blood (not recorded which). The rearrangement uses TRBV12-3 or TRBV12-4 and TRBJ1-2; 8 bases are shared with TRBD1. The origin of this receptor is a young man who had recovered from COVID-19. CDR3 sequence (DNA): TGTGCCAGCAGGAGGACAGGGTTCTATGGCTACACCTTC. This translates into CASRRTGFYGYTF.